This paragraph covers one TCR beta chain sequence. TCRdb's copy holds only in-frame clones and misses some; the assay was immunoSEQ multiplex PCR. The table has a few hundred thousand clones, approximately 81% seen once. These data belong to a study of blood T cell repertoires in COVID-19. Germline-derived CDR1 and CDR2 are ENHRY and SYGVKD. The CDR3 loop spans 13 amino acids. Trimming took off 2 bases at V and 7 bases at J, with 9 bases between the two ends. The V and J genes are TRBV10-3 and TRBJ1-5; no definite D call. This receptor was taken from a woman of 80 years or more with acute or convalescent COVID-19. The sequenced sample consisted of peripheral blood. CDR3 nucleotide sequence: TGTGCCATCAGTGAGACTCCGGGGCAGCCCCAGCATTTT. It is translated as CAISETPGQPQHF.